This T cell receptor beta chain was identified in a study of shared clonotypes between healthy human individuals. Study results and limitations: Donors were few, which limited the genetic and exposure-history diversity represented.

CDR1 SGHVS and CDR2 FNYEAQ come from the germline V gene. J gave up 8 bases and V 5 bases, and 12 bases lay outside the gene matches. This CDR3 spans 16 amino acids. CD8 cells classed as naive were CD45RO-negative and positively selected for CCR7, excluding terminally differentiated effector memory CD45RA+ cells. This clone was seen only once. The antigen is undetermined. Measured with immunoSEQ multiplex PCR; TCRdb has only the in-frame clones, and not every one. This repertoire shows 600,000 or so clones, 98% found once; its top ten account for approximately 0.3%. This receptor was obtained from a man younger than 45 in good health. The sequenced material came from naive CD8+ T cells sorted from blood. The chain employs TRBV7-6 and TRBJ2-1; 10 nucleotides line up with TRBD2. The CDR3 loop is CASSPVQAGGPDEQFF. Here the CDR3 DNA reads TGTGCCAGCAGCCCAGTTCAAGCGGGAGGGCCGGATGAGCAGTTCTTC.